This entry concerns a single T cell receptor (beta chain). Its antigen is still unknown. No quality values exist for individual bases; no much larger clone is one base distant. The study was a case-control design nested within a healthcare worker cohort in London, UK, with weekly nasopharyngeal swab PCR tests and blood sampling. Between 23 and 31 March 2020, the week of the UK lockdown, healthcare workers were enrolled and then followed up weekly for as long as 16 weeks. These data belong to a study of early T cells in non-severe SARS-CoV-2 infection (dated by TCRdb to the early 2020s). Study-level background: Because TCR sequencing relied on bulk RNA taken from unsorted whole blood, pairing of alpha and beta chains was not possible.

Results the study describes overall, beyond this receptor: VDJdb matching was skewed toward anti-spike CD8 responses and likely underestimated virus-specific expansions, missing private and CD4 specificities.

The CDR3 covers 11 residues, taking in both the cysteine and the phenylalanine. The kept DNA is CDR3 alone, 33 bases in frame from the first base. The germline V gene sets CDR1 to SNHLY and CDR2 to FYNNEI. V has 7 bases trimmed and J has 11 bases trimmed; junction bases matching no gene number 6. Library method: 5' RACE. Sequencing instrument: NextSeq 500. In the TCR library protocol, unique molecular identifiers were attached to individual cDNA molecules to correct for PCR bias and sequencing error. Both TCR alpha and beta chains were sequenced, and tight co-correlation was observed between alpha and beta sequence abundances in each sample. In the source study's methods: Decombinator V4 was used to perform V gene, J gene and CDR3 annotation of TCR sequences. Expanded TCRs were defined as changing significantly between any two time points under a Poisson model with p below 0.0001. TCR abundances were normalised to the total number of TCRs sequenced per sample and were expressed as counts per million. MAIT TCRs were defined by TRAV1-2 paired with TRAJ12, TRAJ20 or TRAJ33, and iNKT TCRs by TRAV10 paired with TRAJ18. A search of VDJdb, accessed on 1 November 2021, was run for TCRs annotated to CMV, EBV and SARS-CoV-2, with TCRs annotated for multiple antigens excluded. The raw public data were reprocessed by TCRdb itself: fastp quality trimming at Q25, MiXCR clonotype calling, in-frame beta chains only. Here each entry gathers all rows of one CDR3 protein and keeps the most common genes and DNA. These V and J calls rely on TCRdb rather than the paper's analysis. This sample comprises 75,000 to 100,000 distinct CDR3 sequences, roughly 14% of them detected only once. The top ten clonotypes cover roughly 0.6% of the sample.

This sequence originates from an adult who was a healthcare worker with PCR-confirmed SARS-CoV-2 infection or an uninfected control (not recorded which). Sequencing used whole blood. The chain joins TRBV2 to TRBJ1-1; a stretch of 8 junction bases matches TRBD1. The CDR3 region: CASIRGLAAFF. The DNA sequence is TGTGCCAGCATCAGGGGGCTAGCGGCTTTCTTT.